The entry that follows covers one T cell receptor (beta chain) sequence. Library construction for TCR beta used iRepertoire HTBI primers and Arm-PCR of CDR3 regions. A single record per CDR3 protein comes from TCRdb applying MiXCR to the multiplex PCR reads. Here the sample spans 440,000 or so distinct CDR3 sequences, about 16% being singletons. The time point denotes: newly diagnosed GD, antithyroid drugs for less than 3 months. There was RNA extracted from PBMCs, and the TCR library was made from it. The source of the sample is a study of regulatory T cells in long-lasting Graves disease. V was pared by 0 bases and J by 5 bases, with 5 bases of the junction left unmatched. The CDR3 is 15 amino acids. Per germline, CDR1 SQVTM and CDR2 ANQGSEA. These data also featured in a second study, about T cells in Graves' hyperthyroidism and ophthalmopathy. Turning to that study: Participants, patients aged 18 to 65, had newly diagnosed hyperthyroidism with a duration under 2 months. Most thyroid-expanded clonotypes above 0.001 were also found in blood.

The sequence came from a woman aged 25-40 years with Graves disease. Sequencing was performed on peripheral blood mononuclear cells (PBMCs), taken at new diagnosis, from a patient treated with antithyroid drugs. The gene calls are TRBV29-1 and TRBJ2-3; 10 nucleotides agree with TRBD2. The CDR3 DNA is TGCAGCGTTGAAGACCTAGCGGGAGTACTAGATACGCAGTATTTT. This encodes CSVEDLAGVLDTQYF.